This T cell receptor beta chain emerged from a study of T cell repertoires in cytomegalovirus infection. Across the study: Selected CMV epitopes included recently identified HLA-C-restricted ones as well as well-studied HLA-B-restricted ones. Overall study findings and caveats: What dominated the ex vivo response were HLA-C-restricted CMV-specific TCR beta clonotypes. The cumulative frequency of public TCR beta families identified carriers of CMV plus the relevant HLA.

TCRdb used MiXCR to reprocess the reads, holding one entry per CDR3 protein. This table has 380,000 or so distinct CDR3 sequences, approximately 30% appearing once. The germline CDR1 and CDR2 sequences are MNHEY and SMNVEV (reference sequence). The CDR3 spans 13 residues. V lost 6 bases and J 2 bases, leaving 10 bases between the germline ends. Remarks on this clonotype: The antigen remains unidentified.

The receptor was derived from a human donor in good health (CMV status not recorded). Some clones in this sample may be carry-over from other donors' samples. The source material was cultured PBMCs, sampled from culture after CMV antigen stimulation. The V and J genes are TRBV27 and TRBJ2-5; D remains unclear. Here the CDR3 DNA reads TGTGCCAGCAGCCGCCTGTATCAAGAGACCCAGTACTTC. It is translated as CASSRLYQETQYF.